Detailed here is one T cell receptor beta chain. The sample originates from a study of cytomegalovirus exposure and HLA in healthy donors. It was with 60 Vbeta and 13 Jbeta primers that the PCR ran. Sequencing used immunoSEQ multiplex PCR; TCRdb keeps in-frame clones, though not all of them. The sample has fewer than 200,000 clones, and its top ten clones hold 1.3%. CDR3 length equals 17 residues. Trimming cost V 0 bases and J 5 bases, with 17 bases left between them. Per germline, CDR1 SGHDT and CDR2 YYEEEE. Sequencing was performed on PBMCs. This TCR derives from a woman in her sixties in good health and CMV-seronegative. The gene calls are TRBV5-6 and TRBJ2-2, with a tentative D call TRBD1 (6 bases). CDR3 coding DNA: TGTGCCAGCAGCTTGGAGTTCAGGGGCGCAAGGACCGGGGAGCTGTTTTTT. Translation: CASSLEFRGARTGELFF.